This T cell receptor beta chain was profiled in a study of cytomegalovirus exposure and HLA in healthy donors. With 60 Vbeta and 13 Jbeta primers, the PCR was carried out. Generated by immunoSEQ multiplex PCR, the TCRdb table keeps only in-frame clones and is missing some. The table records 150,000 to 250,000 clones, roughly 72% of them present only once. The CDR3 sequence is 15 residues long. Germline V gene data show CDR1 as SEHNR and CDR2 as FQNEAQ (reference sequence). Trimming took 2 bases from V and 6 from J; bases not matched to a gene: 9. This chain uses TRBV7-9 with TRBJ1-2, with 7 positions matching TRBD1. The specimen sequenced was PBMCs. This receptor was obtained from a man aged 25-45 years in good health and CMV-seronegative. This chain's CDR3 is CASSLLEQGKNGYTF. In DNA form, the CDR3 reads TGTGCCAGCAGCTTACTAGAACAGGGGAAGAATGGCTACACCTTC.